The 12 T cell receptor beta chains below come from one sample, sequenced in a study of blood T cell repertoires in COVID-19. The assay was immunoSEQ multiplex PCR, and TCRdb's table has in-frame clones only and misses some. The profile shows hundreds of thousands of clones, 90% to 95% of them singletons. The source material was peripheral blood. These receptors came from a woman aged 18-29 years who had recovered from COVID-19.

V is TRBV19 and J is TRBJ1-1; 8 bases are a match to TRBD1. CDR1 LNHDA and CDR2 SQIVND come from the germline V gene (reference sequence). The length of the CDR3 is 17 residues. J lost 0 bases, V lost 5 bases, and 11 bases had no gene match. Written as DNA, the CDR3 is TGTGCCAGTAGTCCCCGGACAGGGACAATGATGAACACTGAAGCTTTCTTT. It codes for CASSPRTGTMMNTEAFF.

J is TRBJ2-2 and V is TRBV10-3, with 11 bases fitting TRBD2. Trimming cost V 2 bases and J 5 bases; bases outside gene matches: 4. The CDR3 sequence is 16 residues long. Germline V gene sequence: CDR1 ENHRY, CDR2 SYGVKD. CDR3 in DNA: TGTGCCATCAGTGAGACTCTAGCGGGAGGAACCGGGGAGCTGTTTTTT. It yields the protein CAISETLAGGTGELFF.

The rearrangement joins TRBV6-2 or TRBV6-3 to TRBJ2-3, with a weak D call TRBD2 (7 bases). The V and J ends lost 6 bases and 6 bases respectively, with 22 bases between them. The CDR3 totals 16 residues. Per the germline V gene, CDR1 is MNHEY and CDR2 is SVGEGT. The CDR3 DNA reads TGTGCCAGCAGCCGATTAAAGGGGGGGGCTTCTGATACGCAGTATTTT. Amino acids: CASSRLKGGASDTQYF.

The chain joins TRBV5-1 to TRBJ2-1; 10 nucleotides match TRBD2. Germline loops: CDR1 SGHRS, CDR2 YFSETQ. The trim removed 6 bases at V and 8 bases at J, leaving 14 bases unmatched. There are 16 residues in the CDR3. In nucleotides, the CDR3 is TGCGCCAGCAAGGGGGGAGTACTAGCGGGATTGCATGAGCAGTTCTTC. It codes for CASKGGVLAGLHEQFF.

This clone showed up just a few times. The V and J genes are TRBV3-1 (or the pseudogene TRBV3-2) and TRBJ2-2, with 7 bases aligning to TRBD2. After removal of 5 bases from V and 7 bases from J, the junction contained 7 bases not matched to a gene. The CDR3 totals 14 residues. CDR1 and CDR2 (germline): LGHDT, YNNKEL (reference sequence). CDR3 coding DNA: TGTGCCAGCAGCACATCCGGGGGGAACGGGGAGCTGTTTTTT. Residues: CASSTSGGNGELFF.

The chain combines TRBV19 with TRBJ2-5; TRBD1 is a possible D gene (5 bases). The CDR3 length is 13 residues. The germline V and J ends were trimmed by 1 base and 4 bases, with 7 bases remaining between them. CDR1 is LNHDA and CDR2 is SQIVND in the germline V gene (reference sequence). CDR3 residues: CASSIGGAETQYF. CDR3 coding DNA: TGTGCCAGTAGTATAGGGGGCGCAGAGACCCAGTACTTC.

V gene TRBV7-6 combines with J gene TRBJ2-1; D is unresolved. CDR1 and CDR2 (germline): SGHVS, FNYEAQ. CDR3 size: 11 residues. With 3 bases removed from V and 9 bases from J, the gap between germline ends came to 6 bases. This chain's CDR3 is CASSFGGEQFF. The CDR3, as DNA: TGTGCCAGCAGCTTCGGTGGTGAGCAGTTCTTC.

The chain joins TRBV6-1 to TRBJ1-2; D is possibly TRBD1 (5 bases). The CDR3 has 17 residues. V was shortened by 4 bases and J by 4 bases, with 22 bases between the two germline ends. Looked up from germline, CDR1 is MNHNS and CDR2 is SASEGT. The CDR3: CASSVGGEGVRGYGYTF. CDR3 DNA: TGTGCCAGCAGTGTAGGAGGGGAAGGGGTCAGAGGCTATGGCTACACCTTC.

The chain employs TRBV19 and TRBJ2-3; 8 nucleotides agree with TRBD1. The CDR3 covers 12 residues. Trimming took 9 bases from V and 4 from J; bases not matched to a gene: 3. Germline V gene lookup returns CDR1 LNHDA and CDR2 SQIVND (reference sequence). CDR3 sequence (DNA): TGTGCCAGCCCGGACAGGGCAGATACGCAGTATTTT. Translation gives CASPDRADTQYF.

The chain links TRBV4-1 to TRBJ2-1; a weak D match, TRBD2 (5 bases). Trimming shortened V by 0 bases and J by 0 bases, and 15 bases separated the two germline ends. This CDR3 spans 18 amino acids. The germline CDR1 and CDR2 sequences are MGHRA and YSYEKL. The CDR3 DNA reads as TGCGCCAGCAGCCAAGAAGAGCGGAAGACATTCTCCTACAATGAGCAGTTCTTC. Residues: CASSQEERKTFSYNEQFF.

The chain couples TRBV13 to TRBJ2-2; maybe TRBD2 (5 bases). In germline, CDR1 is PRHDT, CDR2 FYEKMQ (reference sequence). V dropped 1 base and J dropped 2 bases, with 17 bases sitting between them. The CDR3 has 18 amino acids. CDR3 DNA: TGTGCCAGCAGCTTAGATCGAACTAGACAATCAAACACCGGGGAGCTGTTTTTT. Its protein is CASSLDRTRQSNTGELFF.

The J gene is TRBJ1-3, the V gene TRBV4-3; D call uncertain. Trimming took 4 bases from V and 0 from J, leaving 4 bases between them. Germline loops: CDR1 LGHNA, CDR2 YSLEER. The CDR3 covers 13 residues. CDR3 amino acids: CASSLYSGNTIYF. CDR3 nucleotide sequence: TGCGCCAGCAGCCTTTACTCTGGAAACACCATATATTTT.